The T cell receptor beta chain described here comes from a study of PD-1 blockade in classical Hodgkin lymphoma (dated by TCRdb to 2020 to 2021). Context from the whole study: Nivolumab dosing was 3 mg/kg intravenously every 2 weeks, continuing until either disease progression or unacceptable toxicity. The study used TCR beta sequencing and CyTOF to define a peripheral blood immune signature of response to PD-1 blockade in classical Hodgkin lymphoma.

Concerning this clone: Its antigen specificity is not known. Base quality data are lacking; no much larger clone is found one base away.

Including the terminal cysteine and phenylalanine, the CDR3 comprises 14 residues. The retained sequence is limited to the CDR3, 42 bases, with the frame set at the first base. CDR1 is given as MNHEY and CDR2 as SMNVEV, both from the germline V gene (reference sequence). V is clipped by 5 bases and J by 6 bases, and the sequence between their germline boundaries is 13 bases long. The intended sense of this specimen's time point label: cycle 2 day 1 (C2D1) of nivolumab. All trial patients had relapsed after autologous stem cell transplantation, with cohorts A, B and C differing in prior brentuximab vedotin exposure. A total of over 55 patients with relapsed/refractory classical Hodgkin lymphoma made up the trial cohort, and each patient's best overall response was complete response, partial response or progressive disease. Single-agent nivolumab was administered to trial patients in the multi-cohort phase II CheckMate 205 trial. An independent review committee assessed best overall response by applying the 2007 International Working Group response criteria. Trial PBMCs were obtained immediately prior to nivolumab initiation (C1D1) and on therapy at cycle 2 day 1 and cycle 4 day 1. Peripheral blood was collected in 8 mL Vacutainer Cell Preparation Tubes, from which PBMCs were isolated by centrifugation and then cryopreserved.

General study outcomes and caveats: The study covered only a single clinical trial cohort, and the causes of the repertoire differences, possibly disease activity or prior therapy, were still not defined. By C4D1, a significant rise was seen in CD4+ TCR diversity but not in CD8+ TCR diversity (p=0.0027 vs p=0.16), and the rise was most apparent among complete responders (p=0.02). Lower diversity was observed in patients in whom nivolumab was started less than 1 year after ASCT, and these patients were excluded from later analyses so that confounding by immune reconstitution would be avoided. Newly diagnosed patients were reported to have lower baseline TCR diversity than healthy donors, and relapsed/refractory patients were reported to have lower baseline TCR diversity still. Among trial patients, those achieving complete response had baseline diversity similar to that of newly diagnosed patients, while diversity was significantly lower in partial responders and progressors.

The Qiagen DNeasy kit was used to extract genomic DNA from unsorted PBMCs and from the negatively selected CD4+ and CD8+ fractions. TCR beta CDR3 regions were amplified by immunoSEQ multiplex PCR using primers annealing to V and J segments. A synthetic immune receptor repertoire was used to minimize amplification bias, and any remaining bias was removed computationally after sequencing. The authors' pipeline ran thus. Custom Python scripts were used to quantify repertoire diversity as the Shannon entropy index. The unsorted, CD4+ and CD8+ repertoires were each analyzed separately, with the exception of combined analyses, where CD4+ and CD8+ sequences were merged in silico. A clone counted as expanded when the clone's frequency after treatment rose at least 2-fold relative to C1D1, and clones undetected at baseline were given a pseudocount of 0.5. Singleton clones were defined as clones with 0 or 1 copy at C1D1, and non-singleton clones were defined as clones with 2 or more copies. By matching protein sequences in sorted samples from the same patient, clones expanded in unsorted samples were annotated as CD4+, CD8+ or unknown. Wilcoxon tests on paired samples were used to test diversity changes from C1D1 to C4D1. The table was pulled from immuneACCESS by TCRdb, which kept in-frame rearrangements only. Such tables lose some clones; where checked, under half of the loss comes from unresolved V genes, and the rest has no known cause. Clone size and the V and J calls come from that table; the DNA yielded D and trimming. The sample yields some 23,000 clones; around four fifths were counted once. Of the sample, 15% to 20% is held by the ten largest clones.

Here the sequenced sample was peripheral blood mononuclear cells (PBMCs), taken before the second cycle of nivolumab. The chain uses TRBV27 and TRBJ2-2; confidence is insufficient to name the D gene. This TCR derives from a human donor with classical Hodgkin lymphoma. The DNA reads as follows: TGTGCCAGCAGTCCACCCCCTAGACCCGGGGAGCTGTTTTTT. Its coded protein is CASSPPPRPGELFF.